This T cell receptor (beta chain) appears in the sequencing data of a study of blood T cells in healthy people across ages. A remark on this clonotype: Its specificity is not known.

Study-level findings and limits: Researchers judged that diversity estimates from one million T cells fell short of true values.

Staff drew ten milliliters of peripheral blood from each donor. Trimming removed 1 base from V and 7 bases from J, with 16 bases in between. This CDR3 is 15 amino acids long. Germline CDR1 and CDR2: SNHLY and FYNNEI. The use of a sample-barcoded 5' primer and a J-beta primer mix characterized a second PCR of roughly 6 to 12 cycles. A template-switch adaptor containing 12 random nucleotides labeled each cDNA molecule. TCRdb reprocessed the 5' RACE reads with MiXCR, giving one entry per CDR3 protein. The data hold under 2,000,000 distinct CDR3 sequences, with around 50% observed a single time. Sequencing was performed on blood. This clonotype originated in a middle-aged woman in good health. The chain couples TRBV2 to TRBJ1-2; D perhaps matches TRBD1 (5 bases). CDR3 residues: CASSEGPRGRRGYTF. The CDR3 DNA is TGTGCCAGCAGTGAAGGGCCGAGGGGACGTCGTGGCTACACCTTC. Supplemented by reference TRBV2 and TRBJ1-2, the full variable domain reads EPEVTQTPSHQVTQMGQEVILRCVPISNHLYFYWYRQILGQKVEFLVSFYNNEISEKSEIFDDQFSVERPDGSNFTLKIRSTKLEDSAMYFCASSEGPRGRRGYTFGSGTRLTVV.